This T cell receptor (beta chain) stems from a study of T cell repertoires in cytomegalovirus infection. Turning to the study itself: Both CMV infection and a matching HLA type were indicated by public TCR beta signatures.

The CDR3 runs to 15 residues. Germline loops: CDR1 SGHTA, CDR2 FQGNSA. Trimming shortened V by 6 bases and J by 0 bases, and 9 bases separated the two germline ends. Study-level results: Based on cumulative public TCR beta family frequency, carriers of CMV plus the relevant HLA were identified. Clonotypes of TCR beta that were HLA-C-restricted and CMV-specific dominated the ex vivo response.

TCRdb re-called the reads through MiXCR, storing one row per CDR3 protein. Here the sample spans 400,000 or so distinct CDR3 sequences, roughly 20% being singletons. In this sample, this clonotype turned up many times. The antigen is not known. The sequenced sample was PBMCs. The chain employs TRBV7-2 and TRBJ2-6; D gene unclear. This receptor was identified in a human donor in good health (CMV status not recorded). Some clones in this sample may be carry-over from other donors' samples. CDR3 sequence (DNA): TGTGCCAGCAGTGGTGGGGACTCTGGGGCCAACGTCCTGACTTTC. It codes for CASSGGDSGANVLTF.